Shown below are 26 T cell receptor beta chains from a single sample sequenced in a study of cytomegalovirus exposure and HLA in healthy donors (dated 2017 in TCRdb). Libraries were made using the immunoSEQ multiplex PCR assay. A mixture of 60 forward primers for TCR Vbeta segments and 13 reverse primers for TCR Jbeta segments was used in the multiplex PCR. TCRdb retrieved this table from immuneACCESS and kept in-frame rearrangements only. Not all clones are present; in checked studies, unresolved V genes account for under half, and no reason is known for the remainder. This sample lists approximately 170,000 clones; around four fifths were detected once. 9% to 10% of the sample comes from the top ten. Material: PBMCs. The origin of the receptors is a man younger than 35 in good health and CMV-seropositive.

This rearrangement joins TRBV10-3 to TRBJ1-2; no clear D. The CDR3 loop spans 13 amino acids. Trimming left V 4 bases short and J 7 bases short, with 13 bases between. Germline CDR1 ENHRY, CDR2 SYGVKD. The CDR3, as DNA: TGTGCCATCAGTGGAAGAGGGTACGGTGGCTACACCTTC. It encodes CAISGRGYGGYTF.

Only a few counts were recorded for this clone. The gene calls are TRBV12-5 and TRBJ1-4, with 7 bases fitting TRBD1. V shed 2 bases and J 8 bases; nucleotides not matched to a gene: 14. The germline V gene has CDR1 LGHNT and CDR2 FRNRAP. The CDR3 is made up of 17 amino acids. The DNA of the CDR3 is TGTGCTAGTGGTTTGACAAACAGGGGATCGGCATCGGAAAAACTGTTTTTT. Encoded protein: CASGLTNRGSASEKLFF.

V usage is TRBV7-2 and J usage is TRBJ1-4; TRBD1 agrees at 11 bases. This CDR3 has 18 amino acids. With 7 bases clipped from V and 3 bases from J, the junction kept 13 bases outside the gene matches. Germline CDR1 SGHTA, CDR2 FQGNSA. The CDR3 sequence: CASTPRGGQGESNEKLFF. DNA of the CDR3: TGTGCCAGCACCCCCCGAGGGGGACAGGGGGAGTCTAATGAAAAACTGTTTTTT.

The chain is built from TRBV30 and TRBJ2-7, with D maybe TRBD1 (6 bases). The CDR3 consists of 12 residues. Germline V gives CDR1 GTSNPN, CDR2 SVGIG (reference sequence). V shed 2 bases and J shed 9 bases, with 14 bases lying between them. DNA for the CDR3: TGTGCCTGGAGTACAGGGAGTCTCGGGCAGTACTTC. Its protein product is CAWSTGSLGQYF.

The chain carries TRBV5-1 and TRBJ2-7, with D tentatively TRBD1 (6 bases). The CDR3 sequence is 23 residues long. The germline CDR1 and CDR2 sequences are SGHRS and YFSETQ. V lost 4 bases and J 1 base, leaving 39 bases between the germline ends. Here the CDR3 DNA reads TGCGCCAGCAGCCAACCCTGGCAGAGCGAGGCCGCAGGGGTCAAGCAGCGGTCCTACGAGCAGTACTTC. Amino acids: CASSQPWQSEAAGVKQRSYEQYF.

The rearrangement links TRBV28 to TRBJ2-4, with 8 nucleotides matching TRBD2. CDR1 and CDR2 from the germline V gene are MDHEN and SYDVKM. This CDR3 has 14 amino acids. The junction had 6 bases not matched to a gene; V was cut back by 10 bases and J by 1 base. The CDR3 loop is CAITSGPAKNIQYF. CDR3 DNA sequence: TGTGCCATAACTAGCGGTCCTGCCAAAAACATTCAGTACTTC.

This clone has only one observation. Without the conserved terminal phenylalanine or tryptophan, this CDR3 likely stems from a read error. V usage is TRBV6-4 and J usage is TRBJ1-6; D possibly corresponds to TRBD1 (6 bases). This CDR3 contains 16 residues. The V gene lost 4 bases and the J gene lost 9 bases, with 19 bases spanning the gap. Germline CDR1 MRHNA, CDR2 SNTAGT. CDR3 loop: CASSVPQTGTGSPLHL. CDR3 nucleotide sequence: TGTGCCAGCAGTGTGCCCCAAACAGGGACCGGTTCACCCCTCCACCTT.

V is TRBV6-6 and J is TRBJ2-7; 7 bases line up with TRBD2. The CDR3 runs 16 residues. The trim removed 0 bases at V and 1 base at J, leaving 6 bases unmatched. Germline V gene lookup returns CDR1 MNHNY and CDR2 SVGAGI (reference sequence). The CDR3 sequence: CASSYSGGLPSYEQYF. CDR3 nucleotide sequence: TGTGCCAGCAGTTACTCGGGGGGGTTGCCTTCCTACGAGCAGTACTTC.

V usage is TRBV7-9 and J usage is TRBJ1-2; the D gene is possibly TRBD1 (5 bases). Germline V gene sequence: CDR1 SEHNR, CDR2 FQNEAQ (reference sequence). The CDR3 covers 16 residues. V shed 3 bases and J shed 1 base, with 15 bases lying between them. CDR3 loop: CASSFLGQHLNYGYTF. The CDR3 DNA sequence: TGTGCCAGCAGCTTTTTGGGGCAACACCTTAACTATGGCTACACCTTC.

The chain links TRBV18 to TRBJ2-6; D uncertain. This CDR3 contains 15 residues. V was pared by 3 bases and J by 0 bases, with 6 bases between. CDR1 is KGHSH, CDR2 LQKENI, per germline. This chain's CDR3 is CASSPDTSGANVLTF. The CDR3 region has the DNA TGTGCCAGCTCACCCGACACCTCTGGGGCCAACGTCCTGACTTTC.

The V and J genes are TRBV5-1 and TRBJ2-4, with 10 bases lining up with TRBD2. The germline gives CDR1 SGHRS, CDR2 YFSETQ. J lost 0 bases, V lost 1 base, and 4 bases had no gene match. The CDR3 covers 17 residues. CDR3 in amino acids: CASSLTASGGAKNIQYF. CDR3 DNA: TGCGCCAGCAGCTTGACGGCTAGCGGGGGAGCCAAAAACATTCAGTACTTC.

The gene calls are TRBV7-8 and TRBJ2-7; perhaps TRBD2 as D (6 bases). The CDR3 is made up of 13 amino acids. Trimming shortened V by 5 bases and J by 4 bases, and 12 bases separated the two germline ends. Germline V gene lookup returns CDR1 SGHVS and CDR2 FQNEAQ. CDR3 in DNA: TGTGCCAGCAGCGAATCTGGAGGGTACGAGCAGTACTTC. Translation gives CASSESGGYEQYF.

This clone was detected only a few times. This rearrangement joins TRBV7-2 to TRBJ2-7; 7 nucleotides line up with TRBD2. The CDR3 loop spans 14 amino acids. With 4 bases clipped from V and 1 base from J, the junction kept 4 bases outside the gene matches. Germline V CDR1 and CDR2: SGHTA, FQGNSA. The CDR3 region has the DNA TGTGCCAGCAGCTCGTCTAGCGGATCCTACGAGCAGTACTTC. This gives the protein CASSSSSGSYEQYF.

The genes are TRBV7-2 and TRBJ1-4, with D hard to call. Germline CDR1 SGHTA, CDR2 FQGNSA. Trimming pared 2 bases from V and 5 bases from J, leaving 15 bases between. CDR3 length: 16 amino acids. The CDR3 reads CASSLRPPAANEKLFF. The CDR3 nucleotides read TGTGCCAGCAGCTTACGCCCTCCCGCGGCCAATGAAAAACTGTTTTTT.

The rearrangement uses TRBV28 and TRBJ2-6; TRBD1 matches at 8 bases. The CDR3 loop spans 16 amino acids. After removal of 6 bases from V and 2 bases from J, the junction contained 6 bases not matched to a gene. CDR1 MDHEN and CDR2 SYDVKM come from the germline V gene. The CDR3 here is CASREQGGAGANVLTF. CDR3 in DNA: TGTGCCAGCAGGGAACAGGGGGGCGCTGGGGCCAACGTCCTGACTTTC.

This chain joins TRBV19 and TRBJ1-5, with 9 bases identical to TRBD1. Germline V CDR1 and CDR2: LNHDA, SQIVND (reference sequence). The J segment lost 5 bases and the V segment lost 4 bases, leaving 3 bases of the junction unmatched. The CDR3 length is 14 residues. CDR3 sequence reads: CASSTWDRDQPQHF. As DNA, the CDR3 is TGTGCCAGTAGTACATGGGACAGGGATCAGCCCCAGCATTTT.

This chain uses TRBV6-1 with TRBJ2-7; D is possibly TRBD1 (6 bases). Germline-derived CDR1 and CDR2 are MNHNS and SASEGT. Trimming removed 3 bases at V and 5 bases at J, with 14 bases between. The CDR3 has 14 amino acids. In DNA, the CDR3 is TGTGCCAGCAGTGATCAGTCAGGGGCCCACGAGCAGTACTTC. This codes for CASSDQSGAHEQYF.

The chain is built from TRBV27 and TRBJ2-7; 11 positions match TRBD2. The CDR3 sequence is 15 residues long. Germline lookup yields CDR1 MNHEY and CDR2 SMNVEV (reference sequence). The ends lost 1 base at V and 9 bases at J; junction bases unmatched: 8. CDR3: CASSLLGTSGVGQYF. In DNA, the CDR3 is TGTGCCAGCAGTTTATTGGGGACTAGCGGAGTCGGGCAGTACTTC.

This clone was counted between two and nine times. The J gene is TRBJ2-5, the V gene TRBV5-4; a weak D match, TRBD1 (6 bases). The CDR3 length is 14 residues. The germline CDR1 and CDR2 sequences are SGHNT and YYREEE (reference sequence). The germline V and J ends were trimmed by 4 bases and 2 bases, with 12 bases remaining between them. The CDR3 nucleotides are TGTGCCAGCAGCCCTTGGACAGATCAAGAGACCCAGTACTTC. Translated: CASSPWTDQETQYF.

This clone was seen more than once but under ten times. This chain joins TRBV4-3 and TRBJ1-5, with TRBD1 matching 9 bases. CDR1 and CDR2 from the germline V gene are LGHNA and YSLEER. The CDR3 runs to 15 residues. The V and J ends lost 6 bases and 5 bases, in that order; junction bases with no gene match: 8. The CDR3 DNA reads TGCGCCAGCAGTCCCGGGACAGGGAGCGATCAGCCCCAGCATTTT. It translates to CASSPGTGSDQPQHF.

The V and J genes are TRBV7-9 and TRBJ2-1; the D is unclear. Trimming pared 4 bases from V and 6 bases from J, leaving 7 bases between. The CDR3 loop spans 12 amino acids. Germline values: CDR1 SEHNR, CDR2 FQNEAQ (reference sequence). The CDR3 DNA reads TGTGCCAGCAGCTCGATAGCCAATGAGCAGTTCTTC. Amino acid sequence: CASSSIANEQFF.

The chain uses TRBV27 and TRBJ2-5, with 15 bases fitting TRBD2. CDR1 MNHEY and CDR2 SMNVEV come from the germline V gene (reference sequence). The CDR3 runs to 18 residues. V was clipped by 3 bases and J by 3 bases; unmatched bases: 8. The CDR3 loop reads CASSFAGTSGRYEETQYF. Written as DNA, the CDR3 is TGTGCCAGCAGTTTCGCCGGGACTAGCGGGAGGTACGAAGAGACCCAGTACTTC.

This clone appeared a single time. The chain couples TRBV14 to TRBJ2-7; tentative D call: TRBD2 (5 bases). The CDR3 has 16 amino acids. Germline assignment: CDR1 SGHDN and CDR2 FVKESK. Trimming left V 3 bases short and J 6 bases short, with 21 bases between. This CDR3 reads CASSHLTTPKRGEQYF. The CDR3 DNA is TGTGCCAGCAGCCATCTCACCACCCCAAAACGGGGCGAGCAGTACTTC.

Notes on this clone: The conserved phenylalanine or tryptophan normally closing the CDR3 is absent here, so this likely arose from a read error. The chain links TRBV6-1 to TRBJ1-6, with 9 bases identical to TRBD1. CDR1 MNHNS and CDR2 SASEGT come from the germline V gene. The CDR3 covers 16 residues. Trimming took 4 bases from V and 9 from J; bases not matched to a gene: 10. CDR3 protein: CASSGRDRAFISPLHL. For the CDR3, the DNA is TGTGCCAGCAGTGGACGGGACAGGGCTTTTATTTCACCCCTCCACCTT.

The table lists this clone with a few counts. The rearrangement joins TRBV11-2 to TRBJ2-7; D might be TRBD1 (5 bases). Per germline, CDR1 SGHAT and CDR2 FQNNGV. The CDR3 length is 13 residues. V lost 6 bases and J 2 bases, leaving 11 bases between the germline ends. The CDR3 is CASRPTGTYEQYF. CDR3 bases: TGTGCCAGCAGACCTACAGGCACCTACGAGCAGTACTTC.

This chain links TRBV4-1 with TRBJ1-2, with D unclear. V was pared by 0 bases and J by 0 bases, with 11 bases between. CDR3 length: 16 residues. Looked up from germline, CDR1 is MGHRA and CDR2 is YSYEKL. The CDR3 region is CASSQEIGGANYGYTF. CDR3 bases: TGCGCCAGCAGCCAAGAGATCGGCGGAGCTAACTATGGCTACACCTTC.